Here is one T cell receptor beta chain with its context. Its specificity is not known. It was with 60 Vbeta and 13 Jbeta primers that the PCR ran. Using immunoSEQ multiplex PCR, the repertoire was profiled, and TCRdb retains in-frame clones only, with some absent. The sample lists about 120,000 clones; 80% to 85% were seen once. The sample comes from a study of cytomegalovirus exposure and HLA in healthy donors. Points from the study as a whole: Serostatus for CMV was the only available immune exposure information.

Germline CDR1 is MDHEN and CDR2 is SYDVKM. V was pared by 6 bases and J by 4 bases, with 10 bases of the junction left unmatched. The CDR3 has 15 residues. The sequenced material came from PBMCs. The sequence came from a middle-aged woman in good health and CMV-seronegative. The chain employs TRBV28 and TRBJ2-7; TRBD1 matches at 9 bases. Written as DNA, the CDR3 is TGTGCCAGCAGCACCACCGGGACAGGGCTTTACGAGCAGTACTTC. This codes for CASSTTGTGLYEQYF.